Listed below are T cell receptor beta chains from one sample, sequenced in a study of blood T cell repertoires in COVID-19. Profiling relied on immunoSEQ multiplex PCR, and the TCRdb table lists in-frame clones only, not all of them. The data show roughly 160,000 clones, with 70% to 90% seen just once and around 6.9% held by the top ten. The source material was peripheral blood. The receptors come from an elderly man with COVID-19, enrolled during active disease. Each CDR3 is given with its conserved first and last residue. D genes are given only for firm matches. A clone size is listed for some rows: how often the clone was seen (once, few, many), or a class if it is expanded.

v_gene: TRBV7-8
d_gene: -
j_gene: TRBJ1-6
abundance: -
CDR3aa: CASARGTFDNSPLHF
CDR3nt: TGTGCCAGCGCCCGAGGAACATTCGATAATTCACCCCTCCACTTT

v_gene: TRBV25-1
d_gene: -
j_gene: TRBJ1-5
abundance: -
CDR3aa: CASSAQGGNQPQHF
CDR3nt: TGTGCCAGCAGTGCACAGGGCGGCAATCAGCCCCAGCATTTT

v_gene: TRBV7-2
d_gene: TRBD1
j_gene: TRBJ1-5
abundance: -
CDR3aa: CASSFPGQGSYQPQHF
CDR3nt: TGTGCCAGCAGCTTCCCAGGACAGGGCTCGTATCAGCCCCAGCATTTT

v_gene: TRBV9
d_gene: TRBD2
j_gene: TRBJ2-7
abundance: once
CDR3aa: CASSAVAGSSTYEQYF
CDR3nt: TGTGCCAGCAGCGCTGTAGCGGGGTCGTCAACCTACGAGCAGTACTTC

v_gene: TRBV15
d_gene: -
j_gene: TRBJ1-2
abundance: -
CDR3aa: CATSRDMGGANGYTF
CDR3nt: TGTGCCACCAGCAGAGATATGGGAGGGGCCAATGGCTACACCTTC

v_gene: TRBV2
d_gene: -
j_gene: TRBJ1-4
abundance: -
CDR3aa: CASSVLEGLFF
CDR3nt: TGTGCCAGCAGTGTTCTGGAGGGACTGTTTTTT

v_gene: TRBV29-1
d_gene: -
j_gene: TRBJ1-2
abundance: -
CDR3aa: CSVGAGLYGYTF
CDR3nt: TGCAGCGTTGGGGCAGGGCTCTATGGCTACACCTTC

v_gene: TRBV7-2
d_gene: -
j_gene: TRBJ2-2
abundance: -
CDR3aa: CASRPRLGNTGELFF
CDR3nt: TGTGCCAGCAGACCCCGACTAGGGAACACCGGGGAGCTGTTTTTT

v_gene: TRBV5-4
d_gene: TRBD1
j_gene: TRBJ2-7
abundance: -
CDR3aa: CASSPGQETYEQYF
CDR3nt: TGTGCCAGCAGCCCGGGACAGGAGACCTACGAGCAGTACTTC

v_gene: TRBV7-6
d_gene: TRBD2
j_gene: TRBJ2-4
abundance: once
CDR3aa: CASTPGLAGGKNIQYF
CDR3nt: TGTGCCAGCACCCCGGGACTAGCGGGGGGCAAAAACATTCAGTACTTC

v_gene: TRBV6-5
d_gene: TRBD1
j_gene: TRBJ2-7
abundance: few
CDR3aa: CASSLGQGDTYEQYF
CDR3nt: TGTGCCAGCAGTCTCGGACAGGGGGACACCTACGAGCAGTACTTC

v_gene: TRBV10-3
d_gene: TRBD1
j_gene: TRBJ1-2
abundance: -
CDR3aa: CAISESRQGNGYTF
CDR3nt: TGTGCCATCAGTGAGTCACGACAGGGGAACGGCTACACCTTC

v_gene: TRBV18
d_gene: -
j_gene: TRBJ1-2
abundance: -
CDR3aa: CASSPASERDYGYTF
CDR3nt: TGTGCCAGCTCACCGGCAAGCGAGAGAGACTATGGCTACACCTTC

v_gene: TRBV7-2
d_gene: TRBD2
j_gene: TRBJ2-1
abundance: -
CDR3aa: CASSTTSGLYNEQFF
CDR3nt: TGTGCCAGCAGCACTACTAGCGGGCTATACAATGAGCAGTTCTTC